Included here is one T cell receptor (beta chain) sequence, with context. The data stem from a study of blood T cell repertoires in COVID-19. Study-wide background: T cells, B-cell-depleted T cells, or PBMCs supplied cDNA or gDNA.

CDR3 size: 14 residues. The J segment lost 7 bases and the V segment lost 4 bases, leaving 2 bases of the junction unmatched. Looked up from germline, CDR1 is LNHDA and CDR2 is SQIVND (reference sequence). During the 2 weeks before they entered the study, exposed participants had met someone with a PCR-confirmed or clinician-diagnosed COVID-19 case. Repertoires were generated with immunoSEQ multiplex PCR, while TCRdb's copy carries only in-frame clones and drops some. The sample shows hundreds of thousands of clones, nearly 90% of them seen only once. The specimen was PBMCs or T cells enriched from blood (not recorded which). V gene TRBV19 combines with J gene TRBJ1-6; 9 bases agree with TRBD1. This receptor was obtained from a woman aged 18-30 years who had been exposed to COVID-19. The CDR3 sequence is CASSKDRGNSPLHF. The DNA of the CDR3 is TGTGCCAGTAGTAAGGACAGGGGAAATTCACCCCTCCACTTT.